This T cell receptor (beta chain) emerged from a study of blood T cell repertoires in COVID-19. Assay: immunoSEQ multiplex PCR; the TCRdb copy retains only in-frame clones and omits some. The data show under 250,000 clones, about 90% seen once. Germline V lookup: CDR1 MGHRA, CDR2 YSYEKL. The CDR3 sequence is 17 residues long. The V end was cut by 0 bases, the J end by 2 bases, with 17 bases between. The clonotype originates from a man between 60 and 70 years old with COVID-19, enrolled during active disease. Input material: peripheral blood. The V gene is TRBV4-1, the J gene TRBJ2-7; D gene uncertain. The chain's CDR3 is CASSQDSHSLLTYEQYF. CDR3 DNA sequence: TGCGCCAGCAGCCAAGATTCCCACAGCCTCCTAACCTACGAGCAGTACTTC.